One T cell receptor (beta chain) is described in this entry. Authors' processing steps: Amplified reference gene primers provided the basis for estimating nucleated cell counts. Data came from immunoSEQ multiplex PCR; TCRdb stores just in-frame clones and leaves some out. V, J and clone size derive from that table, while D and trimming were established from the DNA sequence. Of about 130,000 clones listed, just under 85% are singletons. The data belong to a study of blood T cell repertoires in COVID-19. Study at large: COVID-19 samples collected from the United States, Italy and Spain covered acute and convalescent phases. Sources were T cells, B-cell-depleted T cells, or PBMCs; the material itself was cDNA or gDNA.

The V end lost 4 bases, the J end lost 6 bases, and 13 bases lay between the germline ends. This CDR3 is 14 amino acids long. CDR1 and CDR2 (germline): LGHDT, YNNKEL (reference sequence). This sequence joins TRBV3-1 (or the pseudogene TRBV3-2) and TRBJ2-1; D is perhaps TRBD2 (5 bases). The specimen was peripheral blood. The origin of this receptor is a woman between 45 and 65 years old with acute or convalescent COVID-19. The CDR3 DNA reads TGTGCCAGCAGCCCCTACGGGGAACCCAATGAGCAGTTCTTC. It specifies CASSPYGEPNEQFF.